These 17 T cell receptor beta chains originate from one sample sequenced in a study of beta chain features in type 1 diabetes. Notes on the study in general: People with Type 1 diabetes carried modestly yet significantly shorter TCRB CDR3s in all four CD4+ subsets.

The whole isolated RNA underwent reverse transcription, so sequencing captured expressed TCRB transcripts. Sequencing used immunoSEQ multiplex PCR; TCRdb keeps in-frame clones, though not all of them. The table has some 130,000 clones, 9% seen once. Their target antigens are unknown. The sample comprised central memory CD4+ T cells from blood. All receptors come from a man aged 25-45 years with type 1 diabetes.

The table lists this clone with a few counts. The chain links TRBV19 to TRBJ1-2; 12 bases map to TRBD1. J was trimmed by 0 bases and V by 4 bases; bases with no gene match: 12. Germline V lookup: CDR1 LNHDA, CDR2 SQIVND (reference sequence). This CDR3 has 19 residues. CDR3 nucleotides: TGTGCCAGTAGTAGAGAGCCGGGACAGGGGGCCGGGGCTAACTATGGCTACACCTTC. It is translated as CASSREPGQGAGANYGYTF.

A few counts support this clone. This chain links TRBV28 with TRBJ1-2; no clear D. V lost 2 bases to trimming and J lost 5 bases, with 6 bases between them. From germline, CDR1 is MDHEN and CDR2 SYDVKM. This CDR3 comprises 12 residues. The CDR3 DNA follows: TGTGCCAGCAGTTTACTAGGTTATGGCTACACCTTC. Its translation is CASSLLGYGYTF.

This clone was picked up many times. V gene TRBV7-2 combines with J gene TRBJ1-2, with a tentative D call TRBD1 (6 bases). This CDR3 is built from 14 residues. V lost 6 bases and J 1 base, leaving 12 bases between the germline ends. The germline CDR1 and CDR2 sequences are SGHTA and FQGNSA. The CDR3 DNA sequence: TGTGCCAGCAGTTCAGGGGCCCTTAACTATGGCTACACCTTC. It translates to CASSSGALNYGYTF.

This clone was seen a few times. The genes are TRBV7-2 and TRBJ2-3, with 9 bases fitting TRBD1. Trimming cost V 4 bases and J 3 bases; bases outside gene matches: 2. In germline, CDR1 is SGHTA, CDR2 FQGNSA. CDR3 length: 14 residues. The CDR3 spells CASSWGQGTDTQYF. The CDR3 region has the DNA TGTGCCAGCAGCTGGGGACAGGGTACAGATACGCAGTATTTT.

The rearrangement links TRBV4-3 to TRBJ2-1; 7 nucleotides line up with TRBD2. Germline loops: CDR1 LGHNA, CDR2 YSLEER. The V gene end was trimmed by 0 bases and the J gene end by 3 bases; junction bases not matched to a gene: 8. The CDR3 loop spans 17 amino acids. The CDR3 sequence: CASSQDGVAGDYNEQFF. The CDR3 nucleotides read TGCGCCAGCAGCCAAGATGGGGTGGCGGGGGACTACAATGAGCAGTTCTTC.

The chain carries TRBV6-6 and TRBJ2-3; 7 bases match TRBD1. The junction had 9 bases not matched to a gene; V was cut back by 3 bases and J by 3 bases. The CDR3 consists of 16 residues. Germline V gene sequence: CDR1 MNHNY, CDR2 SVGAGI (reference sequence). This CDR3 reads CASSYDGQARTDTQYF. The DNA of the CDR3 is TGTGCCAGCAGTTATGACGGACAGGCAAGAACAGATACGCAGTATTTT.

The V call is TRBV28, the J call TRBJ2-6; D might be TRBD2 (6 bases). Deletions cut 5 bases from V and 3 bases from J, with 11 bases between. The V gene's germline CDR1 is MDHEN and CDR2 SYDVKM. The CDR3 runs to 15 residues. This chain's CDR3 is CASSTGGSGANVLTF. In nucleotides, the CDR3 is TGTGCCAGCAGTACCGGGGGTAGTGGGGCCAACGTCCTGACTTTC. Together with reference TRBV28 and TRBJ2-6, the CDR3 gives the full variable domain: DVKVTQSSRYLVKRTGEKVFLECVQDMDHENMFWYRQDPGLGLRLIYFSYDVKMKEKGDIPEGYSVSREKKERFSLILESASTNQTSMYLCASSTGGSGANVLTFGAGSRLTVL.

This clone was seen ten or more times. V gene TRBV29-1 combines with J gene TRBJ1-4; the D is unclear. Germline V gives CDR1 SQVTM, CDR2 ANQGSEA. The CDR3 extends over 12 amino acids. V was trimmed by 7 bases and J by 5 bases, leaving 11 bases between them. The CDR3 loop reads CSAGGTNEKLFF. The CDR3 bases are TGCAGCGCCGGAGGCACAAATGAAAAACTGTTTTTT.

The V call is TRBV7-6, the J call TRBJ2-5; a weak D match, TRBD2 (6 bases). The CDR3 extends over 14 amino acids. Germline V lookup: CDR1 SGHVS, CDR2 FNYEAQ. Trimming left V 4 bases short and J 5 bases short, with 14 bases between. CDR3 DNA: TGTGCCAGCAGCTCATCCCCTGGGGGGGAGACCCAGTACTTC. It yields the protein CASSSSPGGETQYF.

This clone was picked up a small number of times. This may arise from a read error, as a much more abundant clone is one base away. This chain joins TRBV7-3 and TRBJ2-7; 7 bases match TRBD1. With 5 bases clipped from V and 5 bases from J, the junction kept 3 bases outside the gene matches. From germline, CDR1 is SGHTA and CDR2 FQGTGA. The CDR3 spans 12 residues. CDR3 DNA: TGTGCCAGCAGCCTTACAGGGGACGAGCAGTACTTC. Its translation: CASSLTGDEQYF.

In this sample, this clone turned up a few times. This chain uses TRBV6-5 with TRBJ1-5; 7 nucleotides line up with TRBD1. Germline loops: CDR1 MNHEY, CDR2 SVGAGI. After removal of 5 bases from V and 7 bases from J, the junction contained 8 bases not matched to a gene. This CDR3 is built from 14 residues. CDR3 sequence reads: CASSPTGVRQPQHF. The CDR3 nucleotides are TGTGCCAGCAGTCCTACAGGGGTCCGGCAGCCCCAGCATTTT.

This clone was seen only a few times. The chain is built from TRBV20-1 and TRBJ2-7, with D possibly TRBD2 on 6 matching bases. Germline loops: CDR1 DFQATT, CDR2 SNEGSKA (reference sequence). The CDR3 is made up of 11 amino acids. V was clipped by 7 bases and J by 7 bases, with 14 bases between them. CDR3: CSVGGSEEQYF. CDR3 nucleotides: TGCAGTGTTGGGGGGTCTGAGGAGCAGTACTTC.

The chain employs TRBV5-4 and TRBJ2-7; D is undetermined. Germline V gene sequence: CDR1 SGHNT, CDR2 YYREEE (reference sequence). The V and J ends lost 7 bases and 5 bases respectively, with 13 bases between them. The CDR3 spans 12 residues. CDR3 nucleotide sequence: TGTGCCAGCGGGCCCGGTGGCCACGAGCAGTACTTC. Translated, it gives CASGPGGHEQYF.

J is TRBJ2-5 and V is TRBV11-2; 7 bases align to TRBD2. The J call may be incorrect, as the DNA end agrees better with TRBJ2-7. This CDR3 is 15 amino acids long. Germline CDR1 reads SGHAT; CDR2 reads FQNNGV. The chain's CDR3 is CASSLGGVEGYEQYF. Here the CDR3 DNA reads TGTGCCAGCAGCTTGGGGGGGGTCGAGGGCTACGAGCAGTACTTC.

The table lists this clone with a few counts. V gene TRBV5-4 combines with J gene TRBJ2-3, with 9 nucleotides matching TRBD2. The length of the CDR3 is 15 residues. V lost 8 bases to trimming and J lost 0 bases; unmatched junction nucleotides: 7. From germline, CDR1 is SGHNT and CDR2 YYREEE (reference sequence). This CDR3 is CASAGGPGSTDTQYF. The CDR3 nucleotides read TGTGCCAGTGCGGGGGGGCCCGGGAGCACAGATACGCAGTATTTT.

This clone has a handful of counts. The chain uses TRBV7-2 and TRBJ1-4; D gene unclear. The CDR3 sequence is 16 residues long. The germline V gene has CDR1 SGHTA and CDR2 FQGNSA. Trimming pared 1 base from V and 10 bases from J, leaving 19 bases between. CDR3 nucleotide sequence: TGTGCCAGCAGCTTAGATCCTTTGGGCCTCGGAGGAAAACTGTTTTTT. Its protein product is CASSLDPLGLGGKLFF.

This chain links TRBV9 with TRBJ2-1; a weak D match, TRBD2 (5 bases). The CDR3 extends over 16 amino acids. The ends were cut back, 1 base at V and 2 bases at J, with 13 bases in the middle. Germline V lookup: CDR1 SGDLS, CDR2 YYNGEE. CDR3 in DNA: TGTGCCAGCAGCGTAAGCGGCTCGCCAACCTACAATGAGCAGTTCTTC. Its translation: CASSVSGSPTYNEQFF.